Presented here are 6 T cell receptor beta chains from one specimen sequenced in a study of CD8 T cells in ankylosing spondylitis. Overall study results and limits: Typical of ankylosing spondylitis blood, it appeared, was a TCR beta motif of roughly eight highly homologous variants.

TCRdb re-called the 5' RACE reads with MiXCR, one entry per CDR3 protein. The table has roughly 350,000 distinct CDR3 sequences, roughly 8% seen once; the top ten hold approximately 14%. Their recognized antigens are unknown. Material: blood, either unsorted or a sorted T cell fraction (not recorded which). These receptors were obtained from a male donor with ankylosing spondylitis.

In this sample, this clonotype turned up a few times. The chain employs TRBV15 and TRBJ2-1, with 16 positions matching TRBD2. V was clipped by 0 bases and J by 5 bases; unmatched bases: 7. Germline V gives CDR1 LNHNV, CDR2 YYDKDF (reference sequence). The CDR3 has 19 amino acids. The DNA of the CDR3 is TGTGCCACCAGCAGAGAATCTCCGGGACTAGCGGGAGGGGACAATGAGCAGTTCTTC. Its translation is CATSRESPGLAGGDNEQFF.

A few counts support this clonotype. The chain uses TRBV30 and TRBJ2-1; no definite D call. V was clipped by 0 bases and J by 9 bases, with 6 bases between them. Looked up from germline, CDR1 is GTSNPN and CDR2 is SVGIG (reference sequence). The CDR3 has 11 amino acids. CDR3 region: CAWSVRSEQFF. The CDR3 coding sequence is TGTGCCTGGAGTGTAAGGAGTGAGCAGTTCTTC.

The chain has TRBV2 and TRBJ2-2, with TRBD1 identical over 8 bases. The V gene end was trimmed by 2 bases and the J gene end by 2 bases; junction bases not matched to a gene: 4. Germline lookup yields CDR1 SNHLY and CDR2 FYNNEI. The CDR3 totals 16 residues. The CDR3 DNA follows: TGTGCCAGCAGTGAACCAGGGGGCCGAAACACCGGGGAGCTGTTTTTT. It yields the protein CASSEPGGRNTGELFF.

The rearrangement uses TRBV19 and TRBJ1-6; D gene unclear. The germline CDR1 and CDR2 sequences are LNHDA and SQIVND (reference sequence). CDR3 length: 15 amino acids. Trimming took off 3 bases at V and 10 bases at J, with 16 bases between the two ends. The CDR3 bases are TGTGCCAGTAGTATCGGCCCGGGTGAATTGTCACCCCTCCACTTT. Its protein is CASSIGPGELSPLHF.

This clonotype occurred once. The gene calls are TRBV20-1 and TRBJ2-5; TRBD2 aligns across 14 bases. The V gene end was trimmed by 3 bases and the J gene end by 4 bases; junction bases not matched to a gene: 16. There are 19 residues in the CDR3. The germline CDR1 and CDR2 sequences are DFQATT and SNEGSKA (reference sequence). The CDR3 bases are TGCAGTGCTAGCCACCCCCGACTAGCGGGAGGGGGTGGGCGAGAGACCCAGTACTTC. This gives the protein CSASHPRLAGGGGRETQYF.

This clonotype was detected a few times. This chain links TRBV6-5 with TRBJ2-2; TRBD1 aligns across 11 bases. The CDR3 is 16 residues long. The V and J ends lost 4 bases and 3 bases, in that order; junction bases with no gene match: 4. Germline-derived CDR1 and CDR2 are MNHEY and SVGAGI. The CDR3 region is CASSWTGGLDTGELFF. Here the CDR3 DNA reads TGTGCCAGCAGTTGGACAGGGGGCCTAGACACCGGGGAGCTGTTTTTT.